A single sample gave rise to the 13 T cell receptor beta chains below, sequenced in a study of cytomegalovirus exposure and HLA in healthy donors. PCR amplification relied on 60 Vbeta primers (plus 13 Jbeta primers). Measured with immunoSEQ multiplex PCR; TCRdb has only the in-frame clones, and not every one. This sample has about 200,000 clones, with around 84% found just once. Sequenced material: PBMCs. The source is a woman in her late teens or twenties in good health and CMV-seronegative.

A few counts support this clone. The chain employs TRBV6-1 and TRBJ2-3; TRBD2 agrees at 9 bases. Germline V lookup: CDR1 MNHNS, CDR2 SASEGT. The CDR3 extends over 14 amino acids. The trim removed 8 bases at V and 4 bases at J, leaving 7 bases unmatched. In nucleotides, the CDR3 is TGTGCCAGCCATAGCGGGAGCTGGTCAGATACGCAGTATTTT. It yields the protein CASHSGSWSDTQYF.

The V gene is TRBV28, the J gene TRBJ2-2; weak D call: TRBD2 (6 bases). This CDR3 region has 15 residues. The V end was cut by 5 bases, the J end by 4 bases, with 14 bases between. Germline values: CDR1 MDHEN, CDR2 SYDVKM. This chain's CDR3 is CASSQGSGGTGELFF. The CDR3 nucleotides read TGTGCCAGCAGTCAGGGTAGCGGAGGCACCGGGGAGCTGTTTTTT.

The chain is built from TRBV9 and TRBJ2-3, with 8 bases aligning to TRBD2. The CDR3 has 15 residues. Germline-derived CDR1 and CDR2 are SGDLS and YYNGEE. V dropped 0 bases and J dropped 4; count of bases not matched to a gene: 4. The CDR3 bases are TGTGCCAGCAGCGTAGGTACGGGAGGGTCAGATACGCAGTATTTT. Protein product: CASSVGTGGSDTQYF. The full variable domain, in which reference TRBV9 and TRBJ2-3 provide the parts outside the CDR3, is DSGVTQTPKHLITATGQRVTLRCSPRSGDLSVYWYQQSLDQGLQFLIQYYNGEERAKGNILERFSAQQFPDLHSELNLSSLELGDSALYFCASSVGTGGSDTQYFGPGTRLTVL.

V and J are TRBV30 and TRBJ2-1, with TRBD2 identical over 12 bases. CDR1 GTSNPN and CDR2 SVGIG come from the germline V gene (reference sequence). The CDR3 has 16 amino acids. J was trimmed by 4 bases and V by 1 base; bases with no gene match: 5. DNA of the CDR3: TGTGCCTGGAGTGCCCTCGGACTAGCGGGATACAATGAGCAGTTCTTC. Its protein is CAWSALGLAGYNEQFF.

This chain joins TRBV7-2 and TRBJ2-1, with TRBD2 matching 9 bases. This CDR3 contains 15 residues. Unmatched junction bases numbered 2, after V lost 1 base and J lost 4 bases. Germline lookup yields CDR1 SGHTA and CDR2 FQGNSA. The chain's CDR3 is CASSLGGRGYNEQFF. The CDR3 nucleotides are TGTGCCAGCAGCTTAGGCGGGAGGGGGTACAATGAGCAGTTCTTC.

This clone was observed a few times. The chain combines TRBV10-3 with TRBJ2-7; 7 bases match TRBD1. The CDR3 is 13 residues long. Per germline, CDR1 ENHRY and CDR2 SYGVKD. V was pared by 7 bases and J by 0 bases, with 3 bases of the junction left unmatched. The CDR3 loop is CAIKGTDSYEQYV. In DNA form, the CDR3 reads TGTGCCATCAAGGGGACAGACTCCTACGAGCAGTACGTC.

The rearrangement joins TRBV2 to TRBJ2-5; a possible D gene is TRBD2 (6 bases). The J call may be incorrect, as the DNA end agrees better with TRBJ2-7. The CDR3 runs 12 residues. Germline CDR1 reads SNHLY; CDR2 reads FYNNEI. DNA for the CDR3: TGTGCCAGCAGTGTCCCGGGGGACGAGCAGTACTTC. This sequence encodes CASSVPGDEQYF.

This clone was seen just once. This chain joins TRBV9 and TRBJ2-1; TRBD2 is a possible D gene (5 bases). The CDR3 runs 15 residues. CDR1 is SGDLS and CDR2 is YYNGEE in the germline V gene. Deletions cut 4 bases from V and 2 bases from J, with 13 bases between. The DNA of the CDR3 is TGTGCCAGCAGCATGGACTCCGGAGCCTACAATGAGCAGTTCTTC. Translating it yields CASSMDSGAYNEQFF. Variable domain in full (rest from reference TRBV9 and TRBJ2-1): DSGVTQTPKHLITATGQRVTLRCSPRSGDLSVYWYQQSLDQGLQFLIQYYNGEERAKGNILERFSAQQFPDLHSELNLSSLELGDSALYFCASSMDSGAYNEQFFGPGTRLTVL.

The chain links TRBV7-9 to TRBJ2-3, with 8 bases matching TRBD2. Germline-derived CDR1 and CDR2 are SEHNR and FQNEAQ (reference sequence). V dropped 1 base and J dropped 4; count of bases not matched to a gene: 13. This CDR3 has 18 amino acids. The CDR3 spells CASSLDGGGDPRADTQYF. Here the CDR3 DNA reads TGTGCCAGCAGCTTAGACGGGGGGGGCGACCCTAGGGCAGATACGCAGTATTTT.

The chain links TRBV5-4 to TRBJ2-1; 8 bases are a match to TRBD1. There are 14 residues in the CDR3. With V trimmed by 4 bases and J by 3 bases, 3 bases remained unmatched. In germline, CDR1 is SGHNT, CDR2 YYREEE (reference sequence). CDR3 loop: CASSRQGYYNEQFF. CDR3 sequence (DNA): TGTGCCAGCAGCAGACAGGGGTACTACAATGAGCAGTTCTTC. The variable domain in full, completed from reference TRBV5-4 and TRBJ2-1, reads ETGVTQSPTHLIKTRGQQVTLRCSSQSGHNTVSWYQQALGQGPQFIFQYYREEENGRGNFPPRFSGLQFPNYSSELNVNALELDDSALYLCASSRQGYYNEQFFGPGTRLTVL.

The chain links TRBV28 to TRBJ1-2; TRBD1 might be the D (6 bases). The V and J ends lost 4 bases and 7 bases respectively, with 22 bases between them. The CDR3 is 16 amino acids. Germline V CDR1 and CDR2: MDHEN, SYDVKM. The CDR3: CASSSTFRGASGGYTF. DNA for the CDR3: TGTGCCAGCAGTTCTACTTTCAGGGGCGCTTCGGGTGGCTACACCTTC.

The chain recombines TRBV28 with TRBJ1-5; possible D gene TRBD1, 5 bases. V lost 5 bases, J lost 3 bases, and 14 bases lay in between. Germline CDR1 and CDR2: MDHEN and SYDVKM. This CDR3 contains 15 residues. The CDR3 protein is CASSKPGSFNQPQHF. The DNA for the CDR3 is TGTGCCAGCAGTAAGCCAGGGTCTTTCAATCAGCCCCAGCATTTT.

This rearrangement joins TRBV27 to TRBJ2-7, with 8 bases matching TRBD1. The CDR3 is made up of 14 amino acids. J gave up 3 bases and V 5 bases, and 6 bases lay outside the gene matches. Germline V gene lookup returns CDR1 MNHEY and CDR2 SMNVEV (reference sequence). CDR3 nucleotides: TGTGCCAGCAGTGAGGGCACAGGGGGCTACGAGCAGTACTTC. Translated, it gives CASSEGTGGYEQYF.